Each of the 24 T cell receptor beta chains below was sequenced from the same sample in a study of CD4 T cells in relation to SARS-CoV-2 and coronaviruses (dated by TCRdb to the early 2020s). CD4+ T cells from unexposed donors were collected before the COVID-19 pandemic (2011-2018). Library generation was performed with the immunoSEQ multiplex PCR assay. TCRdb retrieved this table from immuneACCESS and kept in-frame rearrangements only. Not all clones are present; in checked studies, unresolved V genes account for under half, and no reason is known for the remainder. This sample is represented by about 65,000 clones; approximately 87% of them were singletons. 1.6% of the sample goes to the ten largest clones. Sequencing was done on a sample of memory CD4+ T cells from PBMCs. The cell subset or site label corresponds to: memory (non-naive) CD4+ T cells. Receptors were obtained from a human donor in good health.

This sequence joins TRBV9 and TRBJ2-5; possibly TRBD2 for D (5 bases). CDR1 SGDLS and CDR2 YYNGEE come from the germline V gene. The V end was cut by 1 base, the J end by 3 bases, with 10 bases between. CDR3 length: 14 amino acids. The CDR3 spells CASSVFPGKETQYF. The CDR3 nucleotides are TGTGCCAGCAGCGTATTCCCGGGGAAAGAGACCCAGTACTTC.

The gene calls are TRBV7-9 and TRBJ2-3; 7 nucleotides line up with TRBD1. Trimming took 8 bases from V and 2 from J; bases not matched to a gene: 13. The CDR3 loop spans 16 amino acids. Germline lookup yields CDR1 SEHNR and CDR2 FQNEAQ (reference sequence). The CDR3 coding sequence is TGTGCCAGCTCGAACCCGGGACAGAGGACCACAGATACGCAGTATTTT. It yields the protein CASSNPGQRTTDTQYF.

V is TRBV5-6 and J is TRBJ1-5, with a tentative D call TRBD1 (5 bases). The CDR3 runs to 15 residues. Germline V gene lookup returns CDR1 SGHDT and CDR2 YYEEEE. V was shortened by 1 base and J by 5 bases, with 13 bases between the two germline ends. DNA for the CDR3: TGTGCCAGCAGCTTGAAGCGGGGGGGGGATCAGCCCCAGCATTTT. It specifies CASSLKRGGDQPQHF.

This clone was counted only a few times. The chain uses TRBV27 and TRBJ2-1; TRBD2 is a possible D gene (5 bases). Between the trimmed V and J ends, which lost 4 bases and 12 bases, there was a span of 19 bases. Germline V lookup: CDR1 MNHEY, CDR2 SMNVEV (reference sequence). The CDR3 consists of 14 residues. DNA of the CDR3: TGTGCCAGCAGTTCAACGGGGTTAGTGGGATTGCAGTTCTTC. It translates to CASSSTGLVGLQFF.

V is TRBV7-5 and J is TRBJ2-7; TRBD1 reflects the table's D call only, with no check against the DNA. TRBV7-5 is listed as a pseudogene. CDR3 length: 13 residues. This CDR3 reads CVRSLGMGNEQYF. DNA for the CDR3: TGTGTCAGAAGCTTAGGGATGGGCAACGAGCAGTACTTC.

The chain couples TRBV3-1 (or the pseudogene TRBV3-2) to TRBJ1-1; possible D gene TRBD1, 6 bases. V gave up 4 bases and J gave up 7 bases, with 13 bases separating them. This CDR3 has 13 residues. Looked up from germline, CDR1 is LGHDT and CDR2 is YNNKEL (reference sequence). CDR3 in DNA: TGTGCCAGCAGCCTAACCGGGACAAGTGAAGCTTTCTTT. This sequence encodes CASSLTGTSEAFF.

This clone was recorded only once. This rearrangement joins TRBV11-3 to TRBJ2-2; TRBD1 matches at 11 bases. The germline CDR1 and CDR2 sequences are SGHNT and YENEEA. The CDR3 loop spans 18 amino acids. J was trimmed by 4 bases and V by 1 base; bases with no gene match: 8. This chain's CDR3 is CASSLGPGQGDITGELFF. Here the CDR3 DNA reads TGTGCCAGCAGCTTAGGACCGGGACAGGGGGATATCACCGGGGAGCTGTTTTTT.

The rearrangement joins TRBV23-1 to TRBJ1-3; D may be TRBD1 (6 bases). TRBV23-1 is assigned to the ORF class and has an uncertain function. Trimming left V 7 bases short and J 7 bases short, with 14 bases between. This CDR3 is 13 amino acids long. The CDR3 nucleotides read TGCGCCAGCAAGTGGGGGGCCGGGAACACCATATATTTT. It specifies CASKWGAGNTIYF.

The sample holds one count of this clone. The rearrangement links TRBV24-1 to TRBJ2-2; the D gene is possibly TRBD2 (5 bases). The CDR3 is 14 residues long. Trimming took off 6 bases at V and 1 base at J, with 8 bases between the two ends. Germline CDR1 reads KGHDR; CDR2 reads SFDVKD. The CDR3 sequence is CATSKAGNTGELFF. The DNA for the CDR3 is TGTGCCACCAGTAAGGCGGGGAACACCGGGGAGCTGTTTTTT.

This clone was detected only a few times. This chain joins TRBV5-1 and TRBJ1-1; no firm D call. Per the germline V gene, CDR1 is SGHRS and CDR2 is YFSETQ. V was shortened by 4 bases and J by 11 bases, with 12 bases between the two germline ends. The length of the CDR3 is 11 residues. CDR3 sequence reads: CASSLEGPAFF. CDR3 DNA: TGCGCCAGCAGCCTAGAAGGACCGGCTTTCTTT.

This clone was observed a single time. DNA for the CDR3: TGTGCCGGCGGGGGCATGAACACTGAAGCTTTCTTT. This gives the protein CAGGGMNTEAFF. J is TRBJ1-1 and V is TRBV5-4; D possibly corresponds to TRBD1 (6 bases). CDR3 length: 12 amino acids. Germline V gene data show CDR1 as SGHNT and CDR2 as YYREEE (reference sequence). Trimming left V 10 bases short and J 0 bases short, with 10 bases between.

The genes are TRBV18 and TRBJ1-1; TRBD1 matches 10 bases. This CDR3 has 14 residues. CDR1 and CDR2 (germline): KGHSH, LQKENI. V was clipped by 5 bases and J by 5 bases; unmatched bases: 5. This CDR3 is CASSGTGAQTEAFF. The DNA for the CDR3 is TGTGCCAGCTCAGGGACAGGGGCTCAGACTGAAGCTTTCTTT. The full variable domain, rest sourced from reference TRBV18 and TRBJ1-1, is NAGVMQNPRHLVRRRGQEARLRCSPMKGHSHVYWYRQLPEEGLKFMVYLQKENIIDESGMPKERFSAEFPKEGPSILRIQQVVRGDSAAYFCASSGTGAQTEAFFGQGTRLTVV.

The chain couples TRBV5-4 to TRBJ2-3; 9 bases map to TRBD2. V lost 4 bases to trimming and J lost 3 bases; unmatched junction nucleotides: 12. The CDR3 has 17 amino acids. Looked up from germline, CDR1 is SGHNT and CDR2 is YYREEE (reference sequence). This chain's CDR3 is CASSRVAGGPRTDTQYF. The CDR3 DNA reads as TGTGCCAGCAGCCGGGTGGCGGGGGGGCCCCGTACAGATACGCAGTATTTT.

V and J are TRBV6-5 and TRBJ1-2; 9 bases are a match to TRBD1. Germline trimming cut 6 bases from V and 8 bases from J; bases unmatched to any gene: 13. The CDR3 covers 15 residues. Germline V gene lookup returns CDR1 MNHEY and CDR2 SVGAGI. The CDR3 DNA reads TGTGCCAGCAGAAGGTGGGGAACAGGGGGCAGGGGCTACACCTTC. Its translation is CASRRWGTGGRGYTF.

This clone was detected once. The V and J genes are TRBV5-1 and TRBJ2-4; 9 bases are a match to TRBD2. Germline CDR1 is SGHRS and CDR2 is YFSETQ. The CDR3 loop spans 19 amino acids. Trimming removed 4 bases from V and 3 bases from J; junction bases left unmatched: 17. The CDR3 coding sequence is TGCGCCAGCAGCCGGTCGGTAGCGGGGGACCCCAATGGCAAAAACATTCAGTACTTC. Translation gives CASSRSVAGDPNGKNIQYF. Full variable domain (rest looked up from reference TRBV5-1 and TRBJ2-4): KAGVTQTPRYLIKTRGQQVTLSCSPISGHRSVSWYQQTPGQGLQFLFEYFSETQRNKGNFPGRFSGRQFSNSRSEMNVSTLELGDSALYLCASSRSVAGDPNGKNIQYFGAGTRLSVL.

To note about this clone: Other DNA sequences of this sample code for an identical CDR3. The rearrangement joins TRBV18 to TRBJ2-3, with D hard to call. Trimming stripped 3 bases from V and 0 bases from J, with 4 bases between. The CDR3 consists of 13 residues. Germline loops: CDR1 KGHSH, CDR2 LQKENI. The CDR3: CASSPPSTDTQYF. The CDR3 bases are TGTGCCAGCTCACCCCCAAGCACAGATACGCAGTATTTT.

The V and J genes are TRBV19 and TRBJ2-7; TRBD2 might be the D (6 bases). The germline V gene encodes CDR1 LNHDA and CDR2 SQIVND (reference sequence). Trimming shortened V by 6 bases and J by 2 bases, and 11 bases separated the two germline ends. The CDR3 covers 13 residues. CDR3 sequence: CASSRTSTYEQYF. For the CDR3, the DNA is TGTGCCAGTAGCCGAACTAGCACCTACGAGCAGTACTTC. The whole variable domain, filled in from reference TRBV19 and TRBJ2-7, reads DGGITQSPKYLFRKEGQNVTLSCEQNLNHDAMYWYRQDPGQGLRLIYYSQIVNDFQKGDIAEGYSVSREKKESFPLTVTSAQKNPTAFYLCASSRTSTYEQYFGPGTRLTVT.

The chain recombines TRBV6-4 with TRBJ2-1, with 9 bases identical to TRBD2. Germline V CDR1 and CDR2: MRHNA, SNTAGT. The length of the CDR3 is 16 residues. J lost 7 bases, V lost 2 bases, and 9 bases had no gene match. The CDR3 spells CASSDQGGRAGNEQFF. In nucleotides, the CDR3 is TGTGCCAGCAGTGACCAGGGCGGGAGGGCCGGAAATGAGCAGTTCTTC.

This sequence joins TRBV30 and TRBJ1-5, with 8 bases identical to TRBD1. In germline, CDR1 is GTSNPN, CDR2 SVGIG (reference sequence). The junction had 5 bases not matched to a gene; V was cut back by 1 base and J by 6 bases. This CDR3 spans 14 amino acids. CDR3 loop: CAWSEDRGSQPQHF. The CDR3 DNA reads TGTGCCTGGAGTGAAGACAGGGGAAGTCAGCCCCAGCATTTT.

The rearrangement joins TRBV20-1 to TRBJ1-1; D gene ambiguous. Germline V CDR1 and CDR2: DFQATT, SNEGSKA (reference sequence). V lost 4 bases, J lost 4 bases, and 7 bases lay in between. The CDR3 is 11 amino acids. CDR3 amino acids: CSANGVTEAFF. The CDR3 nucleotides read TGCAGTGCTAACGGGGTCACTGAAGCTTTCTTT.

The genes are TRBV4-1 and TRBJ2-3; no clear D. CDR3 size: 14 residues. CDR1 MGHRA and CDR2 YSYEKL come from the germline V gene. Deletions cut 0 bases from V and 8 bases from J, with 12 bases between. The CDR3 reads CASSQDPGVTTQYF. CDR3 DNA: TGCGCCAGCAGCCAAGATCCAGGCGTTACTACGCAGTATTTT.

In DNA form, the CDR3 reads TGTGCCAGCAGTAGGAGGGCCAGCAATCAGCCCCAGCATTTT. This gives the protein CASSRRASNQPQHF. The chain has TRBV6-5 and TRBJ1-5; D not certain. There are 14 residues in the CDR3. The germline gives CDR1 MNHEY, CDR2 SVGAGI. The V end was cut by 5 bases, the J end by 1 base, with 9 bases between.

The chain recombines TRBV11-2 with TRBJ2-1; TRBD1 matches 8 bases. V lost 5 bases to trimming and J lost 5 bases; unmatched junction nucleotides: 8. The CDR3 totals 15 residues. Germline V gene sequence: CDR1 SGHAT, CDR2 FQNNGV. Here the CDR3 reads CASSRVGQANNEQFF. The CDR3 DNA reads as TGTGCCAGCAGCCGTGTGGGACAGGCAAACAATGAGCAGTTCTTC.

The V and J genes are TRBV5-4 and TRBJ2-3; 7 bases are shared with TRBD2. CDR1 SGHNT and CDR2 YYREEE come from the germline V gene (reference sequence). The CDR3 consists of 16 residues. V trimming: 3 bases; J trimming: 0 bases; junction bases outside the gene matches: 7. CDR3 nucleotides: TGTGCCAGCAGCTCGGGGGGACTGGTAAGCACAGATACGCAGTATTTT. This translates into CASSSGGLVSTDTQYF.